The 8 T cell receptor beta chains below were found in one sample sequenced in a study of cytomegalovirus exposure and HLA in healthy donors (dated by TCRdb to about 2017). Library construction relied on the immunoSEQ multiplex PCR assay. TCRdb's version of the immuneACCESS table is confined to in-frame rearrangements and falls short of the full clone set. An unresolved V gene accounts for under half of the shortfall where checked; the remainder is of unknown origin. Within this sample are about 360,000 clones, with 86% of them counted one time only. 0.83% of the sample is taken by the ten largest. Sequenced material: PBMCs. Source of these receptors: a woman aged 18 to 35 in good health and CMV-seronegative.

This chain joins TRBV4-1 and TRBJ1-6; TRBD1 aligns across 10 bases. Germline CDR1 reads MGHRA; CDR2 reads YSYEKL. The V gene end was trimmed by 3 bases and the J gene end by 2 bases; junction bases not matched to a gene: 4. This CDR3 is 17 amino acids long. The DNA for the CDR3 is TGCGCCAGCAGCCACCCGGGACAGGGGACCTATAATTCACCCCTCCACTTT. Its translation is CASSHPGQGTYNSPLHF.

V is TRBV5-1 and J is TRBJ1-2; TRBD1 is a possible D gene (6 bases). The CDR3 totals 13 residues. V dropped 0 bases and J dropped 7 bases, with 10 bases sitting between them. Germline values: CDR1 SGHRS, CDR2 YFSETQ. CDR3 DNA: TGCGCCAGCAGCTTGGGGACAGATTTTGGCTACACCTTC. Translation: CASSLGTDFGYTF. Supplemented by reference TRBV5-1 and TRBJ1-2, the full variable domain reads KAGVTQTPRYLIKTRGQQVTLSCSPISGHRSVSWYQQTPGQGLQFLFEYFSETQRNKGNFPGRFSGRQFSNSRSEMNVSTLELGDSALYLCASSLGTDFGYTFGSGTRLTVV.

The genes are TRBV10-2 and TRBJ1-1; no definite D call. Germline V gene data show CDR1 as WSHSY and CDR2 as SAAADI. The CDR3 is 13 residues long. V lost 1 base, J lost 0 bases, and 3 bases lay in between. The CDR3 DNA follows: TGCGCCAGCAGTGAGTTTATGAACACTGAAGCTTTCTTT. Protein: CASSEFMNTEAFF.

V is TRBV30 and J is TRBJ2-3; 10 bases line up with TRBD2. Trimming removed 5 bases from V and 3 bases from J; junction bases left unmatched: 8. The CDR3 sequence is 15 residues long. Germline loops: CDR1 GTSNPN, CDR2 SVGIG (reference sequence). The CDR3 nucleotides are TGTGCCTGGGCTAGCGGGAGTGGTCGGACAGATACGCAGTATTTT. Translating gives CAWASGSGRTDTQYF.

This chain connects TRBV27 to TRBJ2-1, with 11 bases fitting TRBD2. V lost 2 bases to trimming and J lost 4 bases; unmatched junction nucleotides: 4. This CDR3 has 16 residues. CDR1 is MNHEY, CDR2 SMNVEV, per germline (reference sequence). As DNA, the CDR3 is TGTGCCAGCAGTTTACTCCCTAGCGGGGGGTACAATGAGCAGTTCTTC. Amino acids: CASSLLPSGGYNEQFF.

As DNA, the CDR3 is TGTGCCAGCAGCTACAGGGGCCCAAACTATGGCTACACCTTC. Its translation: CASSYRGPNYGYTF. This chain uses TRBV6-1 with TRBJ1-2, with 7 bases identical to TRBD1. The CDR3 runs to 14 residues. CDR1 and CDR2 (germline): MNHNS, SASEGT. V trimming: 6 bases; J trimming: 2 bases; junction bases outside the gene matches: 6.

This clone was recorded only once. This chain connects TRBV14 to TRBJ2-5; TRBD1 might be the D (6 bases). This CDR3 spans 13 amino acids. V was trimmed by 6 bases and J by 5 bases, leaving 13 bases between them. In germline, CDR1 is SGHDN, CDR2 FVKESK. CDR3 sequence reads: CASSRDISETQYF. CDR3 DNA sequence: TGTGCCAGCAGTAGGGACATTTCGGAGACCCAGTACTTC.

This sequence joins TRBV2 and TRBJ1-2, with D perhaps TRBD1 (5 bases). This CDR3 is built from 15 residues. V dropped 5 bases and J dropped 0 bases, with 13 bases sitting between them. Germline V gene lookup returns CDR1 SNHLY and CDR2 FYNNEI. CDR3 in amino acids: CASSPRVITNYGYTF. DNA of the CDR3: TGTGCCAGCAGTCCCAGGGTTATCACTAACTATGGCTACACCTTC.